The entry below describes one TCR beta chain. Its specificity is unknown. TCRdb reprocessed the 5' RACE reads; each CDR3 protein has one entry and no DNA is given. This repertoire includes about 450,000 distinct CDR3 sequences. This specimen comes from a study of T cells expressing NK-cell markers. Study-wide context: Most of the eight sequenced donors tested HCMV-seropositive; one tested seronegative.

Study observations and caveats: Among CD8+ T cells from about 6 donors, dominant NKG2C+ clonotypes accounted for about 1.0-7.0%.

Germline V gives CDR1 SGHRS, CDR2 YFSETQ. CDR3 length: 14 residues. This clonotype originated in a woman aged 18 to 69 in good health. This rearrangement joins TRBV5-1 to TRBJ2-3; there is no DNA to check the TCRdb D call of TRBD2. Sequenced input: blood T cells: a sorted CD56 or NKG2C T cell subset, CD4+ or CD8+ T cells, or bulk PBMC T cells (not recorded which). CDR3 amino acids: CASSPGTAGNTQYF.